The clone carrying this T cell receptor (beta chain) was seen more than once but under ten times. What it binds is not known. These data are taken from a study of T cells in Graves' hyperthyroidism and ophthalmopathy. Researchers took RNA transcripts and amplified the TCR beta CDR3 regions from them. The HTBI set primed first-round TCR CDR3 RT-PCR. TCRdb redid the calling of the multiplex PCR reads with MiXCR, one entry per CDR3 protein. This sample has about 480,000 distinct CDR3 sequences; approximately 15% occur once, and the top ten carry around a sixth. V lost 0 bases, J lost 2 bases, and 10 bases lay in between. The CDR3 loop spans 15 amino acids. The germline CDR1 and CDR2 sequences are LGHNA and YNFKEQ. PBMCs were obtained from under 13 ml fresh peripheral blood. General study results and limits: A median approximately 6.5 months before onset, the model predicted ophthalmopathy. Stable hyperthyroidism and ophthalmopathy were separated using 13 V-J signatures.

The TCR comes from a woman younger than 35 with Graves' hyperthyroidism. Sequencing was done on a sample of blood. The chain joins TRBV4-2 to TRBJ1-1; D not certain. The CDR3 sequence is CASSQETQYNTEAFF. As DNA, the CDR3 is TGTGCCAGCAGCCAAGAAACTCAGTACAACACTGAAGCTTTCTTT.